This TCR beta chain was found in a study of regulatory T cells. Study findings and constraints: Hydrophobic residues at CDR3 positions 6 and 7 were enriched in conventional CD4+ T cells of CD3G-deficient patients. In patients, unique TRB V-J pairs were restricted and V/J usage skewed, especially in Tregs.

This clone was detected only a few times. Its antigen is as yet unknown. The CDR3 extends over 15 amino acids. CDR1 and CDR2 from the germline V gene are MNHNS and SASEGT. Trimming removed 6 bases at V and 2 bases at J, with 14 bases between. The PCR used 52 TRBV and 13 TRBJ primers. Generated by immunoSEQ multiplex PCR, the TCRdb table keeps only in-frame clones and is missing some. Among 30,000 to 40,000 clones listed, approximately 89% were seen once. Every patient with CD3G deficiency had evidence of autoimmunity. Patients aged 2 to 39 years had fewer naive T cells. CD4+ cells were sorted into CD25-high CD127-low regulatory cells and CD25-low CD127-high conventional cells.

Material: conventional CD4+ T cells sorted from blood. The clonotype was recovered from a person aged 18 to 35 with CD3G deficiency. The rearrangement joins TRBV6-1 to TRBJ1-5; D possibly corresponds to TRBD1 (5 bases). CDR3 sequence (DNA): TGTGCCAGCAGCGTGCAAGGGGACCGCAATCAGCCCCAGCATTTT. Amino acids: CASSVQGDRNQPQHF.